This TCR beta chain was captured in a study of OX40 agonist ivuxolimab in advanced cancers. Study summary: The dose of intravenous ivuxolimab that patients received every 2 weeks ranged from 0.01 to 10 mg/kg.

CDR3 length equals 16 residues. In germline, CDR1 is SGHRS, CDR2 YFSETQ. Germline trimming cut 4 bases from V and 7 bases from J; bases unmatched to any gene: 13. Clones were read by immunoSEQ multiplex PCR, and TCRdb kept only the in-frame ones, dropping some. The repertoire holds some 81,000 clones, with around 80% as singletons. The J gene is TRBJ2-1, the V gene TRBV5-1; 8 bases are shared with TRBD1. This material consisted of CD4+ or CD8+ T cells sorted from blood, taken in a trial of the OX40 agonist ivuxolimab. The clonotype was recovered from an adult with an advanced solid tumor such as melanoma, head and neck, liver or kidney cancer. Here the CDR3 reads CASSIWTGKITNEQFF. The CDR3 DNA is TGCGCCAGCAGCATTTGGACAGGGAAGATAACAAATGAGCAGTTCTTC.